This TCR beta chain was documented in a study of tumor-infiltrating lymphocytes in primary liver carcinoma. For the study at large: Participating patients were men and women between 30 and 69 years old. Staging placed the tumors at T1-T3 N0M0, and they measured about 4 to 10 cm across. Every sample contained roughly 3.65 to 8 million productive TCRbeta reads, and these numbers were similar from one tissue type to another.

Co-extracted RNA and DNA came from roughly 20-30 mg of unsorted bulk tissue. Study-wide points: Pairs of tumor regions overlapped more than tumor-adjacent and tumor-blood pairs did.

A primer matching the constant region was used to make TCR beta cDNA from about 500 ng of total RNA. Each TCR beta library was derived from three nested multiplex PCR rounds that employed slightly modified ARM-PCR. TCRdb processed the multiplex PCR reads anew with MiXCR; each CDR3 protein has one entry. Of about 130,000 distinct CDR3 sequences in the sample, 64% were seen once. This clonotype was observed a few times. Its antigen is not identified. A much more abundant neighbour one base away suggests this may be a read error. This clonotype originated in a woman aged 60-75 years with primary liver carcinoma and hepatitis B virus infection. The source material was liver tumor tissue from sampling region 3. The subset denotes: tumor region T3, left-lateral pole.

In DNA, the CDR3 is TGTATCAGCAGTGACCGGGGGGGATATGGCTACACCTTC. This codes for CISSDRGGYGYTF. The V and J genes are TRBV6-6 and TRBJ1-2; D perhaps matches TRBD1 (5 bases). The CDR3 spans 13 residues. CDR1 MNHNY and CDR2 SVGAGI come from the germline V gene (reference sequence).